One and the same sample provided the 18 T cell receptor beta chains below, sequenced in a study of CD4 T cells in relation to SARS-CoV-2 and coronaviruses. The data were produced by immunoSEQ multiplex PCR, yet TCRdb's version contains in-frame clones alone and is incomplete. The sample yields approximately 60,000 clones, 92% seen once. Sample: naive CD4+ T cells from PBMCs. The sample's subset: naive CD4+ T cells isolated by negative enrichment. The receptors shown here come from an adult with COVID-19.

The chain employs TRBV24-1 and TRBJ2-2, with 12 bases lining up with TRBD1. V gave up 2 bases and J gave up 5 bases; unmatched junction bases: 8. Germline V gives CDR1 KGHDR, CDR2 SFDVKD. The CDR3 totals 18 residues. CDR3 protein: CATSDSGTGGVVTGELFF. The DNA of the CDR3 is TGTGCCACCAGTGATTCCGGGACAGGGGGCGTTGTGACCGGGGAGCTGTTTTTT.

The chain has TRBV28 and TRBJ1-3, with D hard to call. The germline V gene has CDR1 MDHEN and CDR2 SYDVKM. Trimming took off 5 bases at V and 4 bases at J, with 15 bases between the two ends. The CDR3 extends over 15 amino acids. CDR3 DNA: TGTGCCAGCAGTCGAATAAAAAAAGGGGGAAACACCATATATTTT. Protein sequence: CASSRIKKGGNTIYF. Supplemented by reference TRBV28 and TRBJ1-3, the full variable domain reads DVKVTQSSRYLVKRTGEKVFLECVQDMDHENMFWYRQDPGLGLRLIYFSYDVKMKEKGDIPEGYSVSREKKERFSLILESASTNQTSMYLCASSRIKKGGNTIYFGEGSWLTVV.

The chain recombines TRBV27 with TRBJ2-7; 7 bases map to TRBD2. After removal of 8 bases from V and 2 bases from J, the junction contained 6 bases not matched to a gene. There are 13 residues in the CDR3. Germline V gives CDR1 MNHEY, CDR2 SMNVEV (reference sequence). This CDR3 reads CASGPSGPYEQYF. CDR3 DNA sequence: TGTGCCAGCGGACCTAGCGGACCCTACGAGCAGTACTTC.

The V and J genes are TRBV29-1 and TRBJ2-7; TRBD1 agrees at 7 bases. V was clipped by 7 bases and J by 6 bases; unmatched bases: 15. This CDR3 spans 14 amino acids. CDR1 SQVTM and CDR2 ANQGSEA come from the germline V gene. The CDR3 coding sequence is TGCAGCGGAACCAACGCCTGGGCAGGGGGCGAGCAGTACTTC. Translating gives CSGTNAWAGGEQYF.

The rearrangement links TRBV19 to TRBJ2-4, with 7 bases matching TRBD2. Germline CDR1 LNHDA, CDR2 SQIVND (reference sequence). The ends lost 5 bases at V and 13 bases at J; junction bases unmatched: 8. The CDR3 has 12 amino acids. The CDR3 sequence: CASSPLAEPQYF. In DNA form, the CDR3 reads TGTGCCAGTAGTCCCCTAGCGGAGCCCCAGTACTTC.

The CDR3 region is CASRRDGTYEQYF. Written as DNA, the CDR3 is TGTGCCAGCAGACGGGACGGAACCTACGAGCAGTACTTC. The chain uses TRBV5-5 and TRBJ2-7, with D perhaps assigned TRBD1 or TRBD2 (5 bases each). The CDR3 contains 13 residues. Germline V gene lookup returns CDR1 SGHKS and CDR2 YYEKEE (reference sequence). Between the trimmed V and J ends, which lost 5 bases and 2 bases, there was a span of 11 bases.

The chain employs TRBV6-5 and TRBJ1-5; D gene uncertain. Germline V gene sequence: CDR1 MNHEY, CDR2 SVGAGI. The germline V and J ends were trimmed by 3 bases and 4 bases, with 16 bases remaining between them. The CDR3 is 16 residues long. The CDR3 sequence is CASSYLSGVRNQPQHF. CDR3 nucleotides: TGTGCCAGCAGTTATTTATCAGGAGTAAGAAATCAGCCCCAGCATTTT.

The chain recombines TRBV9 with TRBJ2-1, with 12 bases lining up with TRBD2. Trimming removed 0 bases from V and 5 bases from J; junction bases left unmatched: 3. The CDR3 is 16 residues long. The germline V gene has CDR1 SGDLS and CDR2 YYNGEE. The CDR3 spells CASSVVLAGGNNEQFF. DNA for the CDR3: TGTGCCAGCAGCGTAGTTCTAGCGGGAGGGAACAATGAGCAGTTCTTC.

The chain combines TRBV10-3 with TRBJ2-5, with 8 bases matching TRBD2. Germline V gene lookup returns CDR1 ENHRY and CDR2 SYGVKD. Trimming at V came to 6 bases and at J to 4 bases, leaving 7 bases not matched to a gene. The CDR3 is 14 residues long. In DNA form, the CDR3 reads TGTGCCATCAGGAGCGGGAGTGACGGAGAGACCCAGTACTTC. This gives the protein CAIRSGSDGETQYF.

The rearrangement uses TRBV5-1 and TRBJ2-4, with 8 bases lining up with TRBD2. CDR1 is SGHRS and CDR2 is YFSETQ in the germline V gene. J gave up 7 bases and V 2 bases, and 14 bases lay outside the gene matches. The CDR3 is made up of 17 amino acids. The CDR3, as DNA: TGCGCCAGCAGCTTCCTTCCGGGACTAGGGGGGTCGAACATTCAGTACTTC. As protein: CASSFLPGLGGSNIQYF.

This chain links TRBV2 with TRBJ1-2; TRBD1 is a possible D gene (5 bases). V gave up 5 bases and J gave up 2 bases, with 12 bases separating them. The CDR3 extends over 14 amino acids. Germline-derived CDR1 and CDR2 are SNHLY and FYNNEI. CDR3 sequence reads: CASSNRRQNYGYTF. CDR3 DNA sequence: TGTGCCAGCAGTAACAGGCGTCAGAACTATGGCTACACCTTC.

The chain is built from TRBV5-1 and TRBJ1-4, with D unresolved. Germline V gives CDR1 SGHRS, CDR2 YFSETQ. V was cut by 2 bases and J by 5 bases, with 10 bases left in between. The CDR3 extends over 14 amino acids. The CDR3 spells CASSFFGENEKLFF. The CDR3 DNA reads as TGCGCCAGCAGCTTTTTCGGAGAGAATGAAAAACTGTTTTTT.

This clone was seen just once. The chain uses TRBV18 and TRBJ2-7; a weak D match, TRBD2 (6 bases). Trimming shortened V by 0 bases and J by 6 bases, and 15 bases separated the two germline ends. Germline-derived CDR1 and CDR2 are KGHSH and LQKENI. This CDR3 is built from 15 residues. In DNA form, the CDR3 reads TGTGCCAGCTCACCACCACTAGCCCCCCCAAGCGAGCAGTACTTC. Translation: CASSPPLAPPSEQYF. The complete variable domain, with remaining parts taken from reference TRBV18 and TRBJ2-7, reads NAGVMQNPRHLVRRRGQEARLRCSPMKGHSHVYWYRQLPEEGLKFMVYLQKENIIDESGMPKERFSAEFPKEGPSILRIQQVVRGDSAAYFCASSPPLAPPSEQYFGPGTRLTVT.

The chain joins TRBV30 to TRBJ2-3; D may match TRBD1 or TRBD2 (5 bases each). The CDR3 contains 12 residues. The V end was cut by 1 base, the J end by 4 bases, with 6 bases between. Germline values: CDR1 GTSNPN, CDR2 SVGIG (reference sequence). CDR3 DNA: TGTGCCTGGAGTGGGGGGTCAGATACGCAGTATTTT. Its protein product is CAWSGGSDTQYF.

The J gene is TRBJ2-6, the V gene TRBV5-1; D remains unclear. Trimming stripped 0 bases from V and 0 bases from J, with 7 bases between. Germline values: CDR1 SGHRS, CDR2 YFSETQ. CDR3 length: 16 residues. Here the CDR3 DNA reads TGCGCCAGCAGCTTGGGACACAACTCTGGGGCCAACGTCCTGACTTTC. It codes for CASSLGHNSGANVLTF.

This clone was seen a single time. The chain uses TRBV6-2 or TRBV6-3 and TRBJ1-1; TRBD1 matches 8 bases. This CDR3 has 13 residues. Germline trimming cut 5 bases from V and 5 bases from J; bases unmatched to any gene: 4. Germline V gives CDR1 MNHEY, CDR2 SVGEGT. The CDR3 loop is CASSPGQGTEAFF. The CDR3 DNA reads as TGTGCCAGCAGTCCCGGACAGGGAACTGAAGCTTTCTTT.

The rearrangement joins TRBV23-1 to TRBJ2-1, with 7 bases identical to TRBD1. TRBV23-1 is filed as an ORF, its function uncertain. This CDR3 is 18 amino acids long. With 3 bases clipped from V and 5 bases from J, the junction kept 16 bases outside the gene matches. In nucleotides, the CDR3 is TGCGCCAGCAGTCATTCCCCGGGACAGCGAGGTCCTCACAATGAGCAGTTCTTC. Protein sequence: CASSHSPGQRGPHNEQFF.

The chain is built from TRBV6-2 or TRBV6-3 and TRBJ2-3; 15 bases fit TRBD2. The V gene's germline CDR1 is MNHEY and CDR2 SVGEGT. J lost 2 bases, V lost 4 bases, and 16 bases had no gene match. The CDR3 has 21 residues. The CDR3: CASSSGTSGRPRRKFTDTQYF. The DNA for the CDR3 is TGTGCCAGCAGTTCGGGGACTAGCGGGAGGCCGAGAAGAAAGTTCACAGATACGCAGTATTTT.